Detailed here is one T cell receptor (beta chain). Antigen unknown. V gave up 0 bases and J gave up 3 bases; unmatched junction bases: 11. Germline V gives CDR1 SGDLS, CDR2 YYNGEE. The CDR3 totals 19 residues. The source of the sample is a study of T cell responses to AZD1222 COVID-19 vaccine. The study, taken as a whole, reports: Clonal diversity was possibly underestimated, and white British individuals and females predominated among donors. Increases in Spike-specific TCR breadth and depth were seen after two AZD1222 doses. Regions 160-218 and 743-854 held dominance among vaccine-associated CD4 TCRs, which spanned spike.

Data came from immunoSEQ multiplex PCR; TCRdb stores just in-frame clones and leaves some out. Among over 150,000 clones listed, approximately 90% were seen once. This sample comprised peripheral blood, obtained on day 0 of AZD1222 vaccination. This TCR was sampled from an adult in good health. The chain joins TRBV9 to TRBJ2-2; 10 bases map to TRBD2. The CDR3 here is CASSVVRLAGVWDTGELFF. The CDR3 nucleotides read TGTGCCAGCAGCGTAGTCCGCCTAGCGGGAGTATGGGACACCGGGGAGCTGTTTTTT.